This TCR beta chain was retrieved from a study of control samples from healthy donors and cancer patients. TCRdb's copy holds only in-frame clones and misses some; the assay was immunoSEQ multiplex PCR. The data show 88,000 or so clones, with 90% to 95% seen just once and about 5% held by the top ten. V was trimmed by 5 bases and J by 10 bases, leaving 21 bases between them. The germline V gene encodes CDR1 PRHDT and CDR2 FYEKMQ (reference sequence). The CDR3 is 14 amino acids. V gene TRBV13 combines with J gene TRBJ2-7; tentatively, D is TRBD1 (6 bases). The source is a woman under 30 in good health. Sample: blood. The CDR3 DNA is TGTGCCAGCAGCCGATTGGCGGACAGTCTCCTCCAGTACTTC. The encoded protein is CASSRLADSLLQYF.